The 32 T cell receptor beta chains below were found in one sample sequenced in a study of blood T cell repertoires in COVID-19. Libraries were prepared by immunoSEQ multiplex PCR; TCRdb keeps only in-frame clonotypes and omits some of them. The sample carries 50,000 to 65,000 clones, over 80% recorded once. Sequenced: peripheral blood. These receptors originate from a woman aged 60-75 years with acute or convalescent COVID-19.

The CDR3 coding sequence is TGTGCCTGGAGTGGGGAGGGGGGGCGGAAAGCTTTCTTT. Translation: CAWSGEGGRKAFF. The rearrangement joins TRBV30 to TRBJ1-1; D is perhaps TRBD1 (6 bases). This CDR3 has 13 residues. V was clipped by 1 base and J by 9 bases, with 15 bases between them. Germline loops: CDR1 GTSNPN, CDR2 SVGIG (reference sequence).

Only a few counts were recorded for this clone. The gene calls are TRBV27 and TRBJ1-1; TRBD1 matches at 7 bases. Losses at the gene ends were 8 bases for V and 0 bases for J; bases not matched to a gene: 6. Germline values: CDR1 MNHEY, CDR2 SMNVEV (reference sequence). The CDR3 is 14 amino acids. The CDR3, as DNA: TGTGCCAGCGGCAACAGGGGATTGAACACTGAAGCTTTCTTT. It specifies CASGNRGLNTEAFF.

This clone showed up many times. As DNA, the CDR3 is TGTGCCAGCAGTGCAGCCGCGGGGGGGGTCACAGATACGCAGTATTTT. Translated: CASSAAAGGVTDTQYF. The J gene is TRBJ2-3, the V gene TRBV7-2, with 9 bases identical to TRBD2. Germline values: CDR1 SGHTA, CDR2 FQGNSA. CDR3 length: 16 residues. With V trimmed by 6 bases and J by 2 bases, 9 bases remained unmatched.

This clone has just a few counts. The V call is TRBV19, the J call TRBJ2-1, with D hard to call. V dropped 3 bases and J dropped 6 bases, with 9 bases sitting between them. The CDR3 totals 13 residues. Germline CDR1 LNHDA, CDR2 SQIVND (reference sequence). CDR3 protein: CASSIGLSNEQFF. The CDR3 coding sequence is TGTGCCAGTAGTATTGGGCTCAGCAATGAGCAGTTCTTC. The entire variable domain, with the rest obtained from reference TRBV19 and TRBJ2-1, is as follows: DGGITQSPKYLFRKEGQNVTLSCEQNLNHDAMYWYRQDPGQGLRLIYYSQIVNDFQKGDIAEGYSVSREKKESFPLTVTSAQKNPTAFYLCASSIGLSNEQFFGPGTRLTVL.

This chain uses TRBV3-1 (or the pseudogene TRBV3-2) with TRBJ1-5; 7 bases line up with TRBD1. The junction had 7 bases not matched to a gene; V was cut back by 4 bases and J by 4 bases. Germline-derived CDR1 and CDR2 are LGHDT and YNNKEL (reference sequence). CDR3 length: 15 amino acids. The CDR3 is CASSPFTGANQPQHF. The DNA for the CDR3 is TGTGCCAGCAGCCCATTCACAGGGGCGAATCAGCCCCAGCATTTT.

The V and J genes are TRBV6-5 and TRBJ2-3; D might be TRBD1 (7 bases). V lost 5 bases and J lost 3, with 15 bases in between. The CDR3 runs 15 residues. Germline-derived CDR1 and CDR2 are MNHEY and SVGAGI. As DNA, the CDR3 is TGTGCCAGCAGTCGGTCCGGGGGACAGACAGATACGCAGTATTTT. Translating gives CASSRSGGQTDTQYF.

This chain uses TRBV7-6 with TRBJ2-1; TRBD2 matches at 10 bases. Germline CDR1 SGHVS, CDR2 FNYEAQ. This CDR3 region has 15 residues. The ends lost 5 bases at V and 5 bases at J; junction bases unmatched: 6. CDR3 amino acids: CASSISGGDNNEQFF. CDR3 bases: TGTGCCAGCAGCATCAGCGGGGGGGATAACAATGAGCAGTTCTTC. Full variable domain (missing parts from reference TRBV7-6 and TRBJ2-1): GAGVSQSPRYKVTKRGQDVALRCDPISGHVSLYWYRQALGQGPEFLTYFNYEAQQDKSGLPNDRFSAERPEGSISTLTIQRTEQRDSAMYRCASSISGGDNNEQFFGPGTRLTVL.

The chain is built from TRBV3-1 (or the pseudogene TRBV3-2) and TRBJ1-2, with TRBD1 as a possible D gene (5 bases). The CDR3 runs to 14 residues. Germline V gene sequence: CDR1 LGHDT, CDR2 YNNKEL (reference sequence). With 1 base removed from V and 4 bases from J, the gap between germline ends came to 10 bases. CDR3 bases: TGTGCCAGCAGCCAAGCGGGTAGGGGCTATGGCTACACCTTC. This encodes CASSQAGRGYGYTF.

This sequence joins TRBV5-1 and TRBJ2-5, with TRBD2 as a possible D gene (6 bases). V was clipped by 5 bases and J by 5 bases, with 13 bases between them. This CDR3 contains 13 residues. The germline V gene encodes CDR1 SGHRS and CDR2 YFSETQ. As DNA, the CDR3 is TGCGCCAGCAGATCGGGAGATGGGGAGACCCAGTACTTC. It codes for CASRSGDGETQYF.

This chain uses TRBV7-2 with TRBJ2-7; perhaps TRBD1 as D (5 bases). There are 15 residues in the CDR3. V lost 5 bases to trimming and J lost 6 bases, with 20 bases between them. Germline V gene data show CDR1 as SGHTA and CDR2 as FQGNSA. The chain's CDR3 is CASSPHPVRALEQYF. For the CDR3, the DNA is TGTGCCAGCAGCCCCCATCCAGTCAGGGCCCTCGAGCAGTACTTC. Based on the CDR3 plus reference TRBV7-2 and TRBJ2-7, the full variable domain is GAGVSQSPSNKVTEKGKDVELRCDPISGHTALYWYRQSLGQGLEFLIYFQGNSAPDKSGLPSDRFSAERTGGSVSTLTIQRTQQEDSAVYLCASSPHPVRALEQYFGPGTRLTVT.

The chain uses TRBV24-1 and TRBJ1-2, with TRBD1 as a possible D gene (5 bases). Germline V gives CDR1 KGHDR, CDR2 SFDVKD. The CDR3 sequence is 13 residues long. Trimming stripped 2 bases from V and 7 bases from J, with 10 bases between. The CDR3 reads CATSDSTGSGYTF. The CDR3, as DNA: TGTGCCACCAGTGATTCAACAGGCTCTGGCTACACCTTC.

The rearrangement joins TRBV5-6 to TRBJ1-1; D unclear. The CDR3 runs to 14 residues. Trimming cost V 3 bases and J 4 bases, with 13 bases left between them. CDR1 is SGHDT and CDR2 is YYEEEE in the germline V gene. This CDR3 reads CASSYDSGITEAFF. Written as DNA, the CDR3 is TGTGCCAGCAGCTATGACTCCGGGATCACTGAAGCTTTCTTT.

V is TRBV2 and J is TRBJ1-2, with TRBD1 identical over 11 bases. CDR1 is SNHLY, CDR2 FYNNEI, per germline. The CDR3 spans 14 residues. The ends lost 8 bases at V and 2 bases at J; junction bases unmatched: 4. For the CDR3, the DNA is TGTGCCAGCCGGACAGGGGGCCGGAACTATGGCTACACCTTC. Translation gives CASRTGGRNYGYTF.

The chain employs TRBV5-6 and TRBJ1-4; no firm D call. CDR3 length: 13 amino acids. In germline, CDR1 is SGHDT, CDR2 YYEEEE. V was cut by 1 base and J by 8 bases, with 9 bases left in between. CDR3 sequence: CASSLWRGEKLFF. The DNA for the CDR3 is TGTGCCAGCAGCTTGTGGAGAGGGGAAAAACTGTTTTTT. The entire variable domain, with the rest obtained from reference TRBV5-6 and TRBJ1-4, is as follows: DAGVTQSPTHLIKTRGQQVTLRCSPKSGHDTVSWYQQALGQGPQFIFQYYEEEERQRGNFPDRFSGHQFPNYSSELNVNALLLGDSALYLCASSLWRGEKLFFGSGTQLSVL.

The chain is built from TRBV18 and TRBJ1-1; the D is unclear. The germline V and J ends were trimmed by 2 bases and 1 base, with 14 bases remaining between them. Looked up from germline, CDR1 is KGHSH and CDR2 is LQKENI. There are 16 residues in the CDR3. CDR3 sequence (DNA): TGTGCCAGCTCACCAGACGGAGGGCGGGGGAACACTGAAGCTTTCTTT. As protein: CASSPDGGRGNTEAFF.

The gene calls are TRBV6-5 and TRBJ1-1, with 7 bases matching TRBD1. The CDR3 sequence is 13 residues long. Germline V gene data show CDR1 as MNHEY and CDR2 as SVGAGI. V trimming: 6 bases; J trimming: 4 bases; junction bases outside the gene matches: 5. The CDR3 bases are TGTGCCAGCAGCCCAAACAGGGGCACTGAAGCTTTCTTT. Protein: CASSPNRGTEAFF.

The chain couples TRBV30 to TRBJ1-4, with D possibly matching TRBD1 (5 bases). V shed 7 bases and J shed 0 bases, with 21 bases lying between them. CDR3 length: 17 residues. Germline CDR1 and CDR2: GTSNPN and SVGIG (reference sequence). The CDR3 sequence is CASAPGTTAPTNEKLFF. Here the CDR3 DNA reads TGTGCCTCGGCACCCGGGACTACCGCCCCAACTAATGAAAAACTGTTTTTT.

In its sample, this clone was seen once. The gene calls are TRBV5-6 and TRBJ2-3; a possible D gene is TRBD1 (5 bases). Germline V gives CDR1 SGHDT, CDR2 YYEEEE. V lost 5 bases and J lost 7, with 11 bases in between. The CDR3 sequence is 12 residues long. This CDR3 is CASRAGANTQYF. Here the CDR3 DNA reads TGTGCCAGCAGAGCTGGGGCAAATACGCAGTATTTT. Variable domain in full (rest from reference TRBV5-6 and TRBJ2-3): DAGVTQSPTHLIKTRGQQVTLRCSPKSGHDTVSWYQQALGQGPQFIFQYYEEEERQRGNFPDRFSGHQFPNYSSELNVNALLLGDSALYLCASRAGANTQYFGPGTRLTVL.

This clone was counted between two and nine times. This chain connects TRBV6-5 to TRBJ1-5; possibly TRBD1 for D (6 bases). CDR3 length: 16 amino acids. Trimming shortened V by 4 bases and J by 0 bases, and 13 bases separated the two germline ends. The germline CDR1 and CDR2 sequences are MNHEY and SVGAGI. Here the CDR3 DNA reads TGTGCCAGCAGTTTACCGGGACAAATTAGCAATCAGCCCCAGCATTTT. Translating it yields CASSLPGQISNQPQHF.

CDR3 region: CATGEASGGPIASTDTQYF. The CDR3 DNA is TGTGCCACCGGGGAGGCTAGCGGGGGGCCCATTGCTAGCACAGATACGCAGTATTTT. The chain recombines TRBV13 with TRBJ2-3, with 11 bases lining up with TRBD2. The CDR3 is made up of 19 amino acids. Germline-derived CDR1 and CDR2 are PRHDT and FYEKMQ (reference sequence). Trimming removed 10 bases from V and 0 bases from J; junction bases left unmatched: 18. Together with reference TRBV13 and TRBJ2-3, the CDR3 gives the full variable domain: AAGVIQSPRHLIKEKRETATLKCYPIPRHDTVYWYQQGPGQDPQFLISFYEKMQSDKGSIPDRFSAQQFSDYHSELNMSSLELGDSALYFCATGEASGGPIASTDTQYFGPGTRLTVL.

This chain uses TRBV5-1 with TRBJ2-1, with 13 bases lining up with TRBD2. This CDR3 comprises 16 residues. V dropped 4 bases and J dropped 7; count of bases not matched to a gene: 8. The germline CDR1 and CDR2 sequences are SGHRS and YFSETQ. This CDR3 reads CASSQTLAGGPNEQFF. In DNA form, the CDR3 reads TGCGCCAGCAGCCAAACACTAGCGGGGGGGCCGAATGAGCAGTTCTTC. The full variable domain, rest sourced from reference TRBV5-1 and TRBJ2-1, is KAGVTQTPRYLIKTRGQQVTLSCSPISGHRSVSWYQQTPGQGLQFLFEYFSETQRNKGNFPGRFSGRQFSNSRSEMNVSTLELGDSALYLCASSQTLAGGPNEQFFGPGTRLTVL.

V gene TRBV4-1 combines with J gene TRBJ2-1, with 11 bases identical to TRBD2. Per the germline V gene, CDR1 is MGHRA and CDR2 is YSYEKL. This CDR3 contains 15 residues. Trimming cost V 2 bases and J 12 bases; bases outside gene matches: 9. Here the CDR3 reads CASSQQTLAGGPQFF. CDR3 sequence (DNA): TGCGCCAGCAGCCAACAGACTTTAGCGGGGGGGCCGCAGTTCTTC.

The sample holds one count of this clone. Relative to the germline gene, one junction end is altered; a read error may explain this. The gene calls are TRBV7-9 and TRBJ2-2; TRBD2 matches 8 bases. The CDR3 totals 19 residues. Germline-derived CDR1 and CDR2 are SEHNR and FQNEAQ (reference sequence). The CDR3 protein is CASSVGRPGGASNTGELFF. Here the CDR3 DNA reads TGCGCCAGCAGCGTCGGCCGGCCGGGGGGGGCCTCGAACACCGGGGAGCTGTTTTTT.

The rearrangement joins TRBV6-4 to TRBJ2-2; 8 bases are a match to TRBD1. The CDR3 has 15 amino acids. CDR1 is MRHNA and CDR2 is SNTAGT in the germline V gene. Losses at the gene ends were 0 bases for V and 7 bases for J; bases not matched to a gene: 4. The CDR3 DNA is TGTGCCAGCAGTGACTCGGCAGGACAGGGCGGGGAGCTGTTTTTT. This gives the protein CASSDSAGQGGELFF.

This clone was counted a few times. J is TRBJ2-7 and V is TRBV19, with a possible D match to TRBD2 (7 bases). V lost 3 bases and J lost 3, with 15 bases in between. This CDR3 comprises 15 residues. The V gene's germline CDR1 is LNHDA and CDR2 SQIVND (reference sequence). CDR3 loop: CASSIGGARLYEQYF. CDR3 DNA sequence: TGTGCCAGTAGTATTGGGGGGGCTCGGCTCTACGAGCAGTACTTC.

The rearrangement uses TRBV7-9 and TRBJ2-3; TRBD1 might be the D (6 bases). Germline V gives CDR1 SEHNR, CDR2 FQNEAQ (reference sequence). Deletions cut 5 bases from V and 1 base from J, with 16 bases between. This CDR3 comprises 16 residues. The chain's CDR3 is CASSTRQVARTDTQYF. The CDR3 DNA reads TGTGCCAGCAGCACTCGACAGGTCGCCCGCACAGATACGCAGTATTTT.

This chain connects TRBV29-1 to TRBJ2-7; D remains unclear. The ends were cut back, 5 bases at V and 0 bases at J, with 8 bases in the middle. Per germline, CDR1 SQVTM and CDR2 ANQGSEA. The CDR3 length is 12 residues. CDR3 nucleotides: TGCAGCGTTATTTCTTCCTCCTACGAGCAGTACTTC. Protein: CSVISSSYEQYF.

The V and J genes are TRBV18 and TRBJ2-1, with 9 bases aligning to TRBD2. This CDR3 comprises 18 residues. Germline CDR1 and CDR2: KGHSH and LQKENI. The trim removed 3 bases at V and 8 bases at J, leaving 17 bases unmatched. This CDR3 is CASSPQPGSGGSGDEQFF. The CDR3 coding sequence is TGTGCCAGCTCACCCCAACCCGGAAGCGGGGGGTCCGGCGATGAGCAGTTCTTC.

The chain couples TRBV7-2 to TRBJ2-2, with 11 bases that match TRBD1. Germline assignment: CDR1 SGHTA and CDR2 FQGNSA. This CDR3 comprises 16 residues. J lost 4 bases, V lost 6 bases, and 7 bases had no gene match. CDR3 residues: CASSSGQGAGTGELFF. The CDR3 DNA is TGTGCCAGCAGTTCTGGACAGGGGGCTGGCACCGGGGAGCTGTTTTTT. The full variable domain, rest sourced from reference TRBV7-2 and TRBJ2-2, is GAGVSQSPSNKVTEKGKDVELRCDPISGHTALYWYRQSLGQGLEFLIYFQGNSAPDKSGLPSDRFSAERTGGSVSTLTIQRTQQEDSAVYLCASSSGQGAGTGELFFGEGSRLTVL.

The V and J genes are TRBV21-1 and TRBJ1-5; the D call TRBD1 from the table was never checked on the DNA. TRBV21-1 is a pseudogene locus. The CDR3 totals 16 residues. CDR3 DNA: TGTGCCAGCAGCCTGAACCAGGACAGCGCAAATCAGCCCCAGCATTTT. It yields the protein CASSLNQDSANQPQHF.

The chain recombines TRBV6-2 or TRBV6-3 with TRBJ1-5, with 7 bases aligning to TRBD1. There are 16 residues in the CDR3. Trimming removed 5 bases from V and 0 bases from J; junction bases left unmatched: 7. CDR1 is MNHEY and CDR2 is SVGEGT in the germline V gene. CDR3 nucleotide sequence: TGTGCCAGCAGTCGGGACAGTAGATATAGCAATCAGCCCCAGCATTTT. Translated: CASSRDSRYSNQPQHF.

The J gene is TRBJ1-1, the V gene TRBV6-2 or TRBV6-3, with a tentative D call TRBD1 (6 bases). Per the germline V gene, CDR1 is MNHEY and CDR2 is SVGEGT. The CDR3 sequence is 14 residues long. Trimming cost V 6 bases and J 9 bases, with 20 bases left between them. Here the CDR3 DNA reads TGTGCCAGCAGCCCGCGGGAGGGGACACTGAAAGCTTTCTTT. Protein product: CASSPREGTLKAFF.